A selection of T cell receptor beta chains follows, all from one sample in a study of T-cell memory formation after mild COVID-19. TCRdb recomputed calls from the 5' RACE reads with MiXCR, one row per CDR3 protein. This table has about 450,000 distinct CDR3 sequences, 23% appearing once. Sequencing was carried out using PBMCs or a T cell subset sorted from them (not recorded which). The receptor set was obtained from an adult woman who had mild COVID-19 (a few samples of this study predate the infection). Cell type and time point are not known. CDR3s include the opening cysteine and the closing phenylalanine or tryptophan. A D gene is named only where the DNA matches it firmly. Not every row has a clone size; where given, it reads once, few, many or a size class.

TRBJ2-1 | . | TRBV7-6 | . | CASSLDGGKNNEQFF | TGTGCCAGCAGCTTAGACGGGGGAAAGAACAATGAGCAGTTCTTC
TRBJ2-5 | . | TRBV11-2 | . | CASSLWGSETQYF | TGTGCCAGCAGCTTATGGGGTTCCGAGACCCAGTACTTC
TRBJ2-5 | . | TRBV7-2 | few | CASSLGADPAGPPQYF | TGTGCCAGCAGCTTGGGCGCGGATCCTGCGGGGCCCCCCCAGTACTTC
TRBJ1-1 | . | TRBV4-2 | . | CASSTRDGYTEAFF | TGTGCCAGCAGCACCCGGGACGGATACACTGAAGCTTTCTTT
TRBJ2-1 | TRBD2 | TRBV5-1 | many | CASSVLGRAGNEQFF | TGCGCCAGCAGCGTCCTTGGGAGGGCCGGGAATGAGCAGTTCTTC
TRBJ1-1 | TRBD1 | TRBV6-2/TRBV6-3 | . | CASRYPTGAGGMNTEAFF | TGTGCCAGCAGATACCCCACAGGGGCTGGGGGTATGAACACTGAAGCTTTCTTT
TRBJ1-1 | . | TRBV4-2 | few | CASSQDLWAVNTEAFF | TGTGCCAGCAGCCAAGATCTTTGGGCAGTGAACACTGAAGCTTTCTTT
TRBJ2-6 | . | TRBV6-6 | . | CASSYGTPGANVLTF | TGTGCCAGCAGTTACGGGACACCTGGGGCCAACGTCCTGACTTTC
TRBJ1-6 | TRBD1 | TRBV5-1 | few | CASSEGQGSSPLHF | TGCGCCAGCAGCGAGGGACAGGGAAGTTCACCCCTCCACTTT
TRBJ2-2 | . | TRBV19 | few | CASTTLGGLTNTGELFF | TGTGCCAGTACCACCCTCGGGGGGCTCACGAACACCGGGGAGCTGTTTTTT
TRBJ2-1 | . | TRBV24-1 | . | CATSAAGSYNEQFF | TGTGCCACCAGTGCTGCCGGGTCTTACAATGAGCAGTTCTTC
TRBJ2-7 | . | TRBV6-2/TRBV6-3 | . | CATPWTFRVDEQYF | TGTGCCACCCCTTGGACCTTCAGGGTCGACGAGCAGTACTTC
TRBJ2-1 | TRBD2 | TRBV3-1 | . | CASSPASGIGISYNEQFF | TGTGCCAGCAGCCCAGCTAGCGGGATAGGAATATCCTACAATGAGCAGTTCTTC
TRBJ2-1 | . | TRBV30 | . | CAWSLPTYNEQFF | TGTGCCTGGAGTCTCCCGACTTACAATGAGCAGTTCTTC
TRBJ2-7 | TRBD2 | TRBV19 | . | CASKGTSGRSYEQYF | TGTGCCAGTAAAGGGACTAGCGGGAGGTCCTACGAGCAGTACTTC
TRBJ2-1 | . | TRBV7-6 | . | CASSLLTDTYNEQFF | TGTGCCAGCAGCTTATTGACGGACACCTACAATGAGCAGTTCTTC
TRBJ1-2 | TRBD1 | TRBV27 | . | CASSRANRGSWVGYTF | TGTGCCAGCAGCAGGGCTAACAGGGGAAGTTGGGTTGGCTACACCTTC
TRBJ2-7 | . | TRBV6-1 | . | CASSEIAGTGYEQYF | TGTGCCAGCAGTGAAATCGCAGGAACAGGCTACGAGCAGTACTTC
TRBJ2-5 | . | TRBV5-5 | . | CASSWGGAHVGETQYF | TGTGCCAGCAGCTGGGGCGGGGCTCACGTAGGGGAGACCCAGTACTTC
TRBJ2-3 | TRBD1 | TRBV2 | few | CASSEMGTGVPPTDTQYF | TGTGCCAGCAGTGAAATGGGGACAGGGGTCCCGCCCACAGATACGCAGTATTTT
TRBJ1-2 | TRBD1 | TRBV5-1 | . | CASSSGTVGGYGYTF | TGCGCCAGCAGCTCCGGGACAGTGGGGGGCTATGGCTACACCTTC
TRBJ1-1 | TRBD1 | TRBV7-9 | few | CASSLGTGPGMNTEAFF | TGTGCCAGCAGCTTAGGGACAGGGCCAGGCATGAACACTGAAGCTTTCTTT
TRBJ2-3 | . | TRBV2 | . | CASTTVSSAVSQYF | TGTGCCAGCACCACCGTTAGTTCCGCGGTATCGCAGTATTTT
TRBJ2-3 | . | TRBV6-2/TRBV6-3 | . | CASSYSLDTDTQYF | TGTGCCAGCAGTTACTCCCTGGATACAGATACGCAGTATTTT
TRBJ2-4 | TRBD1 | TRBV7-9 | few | CASSSLPGGIQYF | TGTGCCAGCAGCTCCCTCCCAGGGGGCATTCAGTACTTC
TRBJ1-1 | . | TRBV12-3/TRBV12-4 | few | CASSTTKRAFF | TGTGCCAGCAGTACGACCAAACGAGCTTTCTTT
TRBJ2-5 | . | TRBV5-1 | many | CASSRREETQYF | TGCGCCAGCAGCCGTAGGGAAGAGACCCAGTACTTC
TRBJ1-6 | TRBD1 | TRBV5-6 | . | CASTTGQTNPANSPLHF | TGTGCCAGCACCACGGGACAGACGAACCCGGCAAATTCACCCCTCCACTTT
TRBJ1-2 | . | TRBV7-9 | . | CASSPFETSTGGYTF | TGTGCCAGCAGCCCTTTCGAAACTTCGACCGGTGGCTACACCTTC
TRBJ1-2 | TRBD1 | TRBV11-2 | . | CASSFNRQGYYGYTF | TGTGCCAGCAGCTTCAACCGACAGGGCTACTATGGCTACACCTTC
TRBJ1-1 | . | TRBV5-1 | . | CASSFTVDTEAFF | TGCGCCAGCAGCTTCACGGTAGACACTGAAGCTTTCTTT
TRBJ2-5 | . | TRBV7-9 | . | CASSYGGRMKGETQYF | TGTGCCAGCAGCTACGGCGGACGGATGAAAGGGGAGACCCAGTACTTC
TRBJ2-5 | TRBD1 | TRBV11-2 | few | CASSGDRRGTQYF | TGTGCCAGCAGTGGGGACAGAAGAGGGACCCAGTACTTC
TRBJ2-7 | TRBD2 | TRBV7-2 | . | CASSFKGSRSGASYEQYF | TGTGCCAGCAGCTTTAAGGGGTCCCGTAGCGGGGCGTCCTACGAGCAGTACTTC